This TCR beta chain is from a study of blood T cell repertoires in COVID-19. The germline V gene encodes CDR1 MNHEY and CDR2 SMNVEV (reference sequence). This CDR3 region has 15 residues. With V trimmed by 5 bases and J by 6 bases, 10 bases remained unmatched. Membership in each cohort depended on participant-reported clinical history. Participants in the exposed group had met a COVID-19 case in the 2 weeks before joining the study. Profiling relied on immunoSEQ multiplex PCR, and the TCRdb table lists in-frame clones only, not all of them. This table has 200,000 to 300,000 clones, about nine tenths appearing once.

The sample comprised PBMCs or T cells enriched from blood (not recorded which). The receptor's source is a man aged 45 to 65 who had been exposed to COVID-19. The rearrangement links TRBV27 to TRBJ1-1; TRBD1 matches at 9 bases. The CDR3 protein is CASSTAGQGRSEAFF. In DNA, the CDR3 is TGTGCCAGCAGTACCGCGGGACAGGGTAGATCTGAAGCTTTCTTT.